Below are 31 T cell receptor beta chains sequenced from a single sample in a study of T-cell reconstitution after alpha-beta-depleted transplantation in children. Unique molecular identifiers were incorporated when the TCRbeta library was constructed. TCRdb ran MiXCR on the PCR reads and lists one entry per CDR3 protein. The sample lists about 22,000 distinct CDR3 sequences, roughly 11% occurring once. Material: PBMCs from the stem cell graft donor, obtained from the stem cell graft. The receptor source for this set is a human donor who donated a stem cell graft to a child with chronic granulomatous disease.

The table lists this clonotype with many counts. J is TRBJ1-2 and V is TRBV5-6; possibly TRBD1 for D (5 bases). Germline CDR1 reads SGHDT; CDR2 reads YYEEEE. V was shortened by 0 bases and J by 2 bases, with 14 bases between the two germline ends. This CDR3 has 16 residues. The CDR3 bases are TGTGCCAGCAGCTTGGAAGGAGGGACGGCCAACTATGGCTACACCTTC. Translation gives CASSLEGGTANYGYTF. The complete variable domain, with remaining parts taken from reference TRBV5-6 and TRBJ1-2, reads DAGVTQSPTHLIKTRGQQVTLRCSPKSGHDTVSWYQQALGQGPQFIFQYYEEEERQRGNFPDRFSGHQFPNYSSELNVNALLLGDSALYLCASSLEGGTANYGYTFGSGTRLTVV.

At least ten counts were recorded for this clonotype. The chain couples TRBV7-9 to TRBJ1-2; a weak D match, TRBD1 (5 bases). Germline-derived CDR1 and CDR2 are SEHNR and FQNEAQ (reference sequence). Trimming left V 1 base short and J 4 bases short, with 13 bases between. CDR3 length: 15 residues. CDR3 DNA: TGTGCCAGCAGCTTAGGCCAGGGACGAAGCTATGGCTACACCTTC. It codes for CASSLGQGRSYGYTF.

This chain connects TRBV29-1 to TRBJ2-2, with unresolved D. Trimming shortened V by 6 bases and J by 0 bases, and 11 bases separated the two germline ends. CDR1 and CDR2 (germline): SQVTM, ANQGSEA. This CDR3 comprises 14 residues. As DNA, the CDR3 is TGCAGCGTCCCCGGCCCCACGAACACCGGGGAGCTGTTTTTT. Amino acids: CSVPGPTNTGELFF.

This clonotype has ten or more counts. The chain recombines TRBV7-9 with TRBJ2-3, with D perhaps matching TRBD2 (5 bases). Per the germline V gene, CDR1 is SEHNR and CDR2 is FQNEAQ (reference sequence). The CDR3 extends over 17 amino acids. Between the trimmed V and J ends, which lost 5 bases and 4 bases, there was a span of 22 bases. CDR3 residues: CASSPWFERTAADTQYF. CDR3 nucleotide sequence: TGTGCCAGCAGCCCCTGGTTCGAGCGGACCGCGGCAGATACGCAGTATTTT. Full variable domain (outside the CDR3, taken from reference TRBV7-9 and TRBJ2-3): DTGVSQNPRHKITKRGQNVTFRCDPISEHNRLYWYRQTLGQGPEFLTYFQNEAQLEKSRLLSDRFSAERPKGSFSTLEIQRTEQGDSAMYLCASSPWFERTAADTQYFGPGTRLTVL.

This clonotype was seen at least ten times. V is TRBV27 and J is TRBJ2-4; D is tentatively TRBD1 or TRBD2 (6 bases each). CDR1 is MNHEY and CDR2 is SMNVEV in the germline V gene (reference sequence). The germline V and J ends were trimmed by 2 bases and 5 bases, with 16 bases remaining between them. The CDR3 consists of 16 residues. CDR3 region: CASSLDGGGGENIQYF. The CDR3 DNA follows: TGTGCCAGCAGTTTAGACGGAGGGGGAGGCGAAAACATTCAGTACTTC.

This clonotype was detected ten times or more. This sequence joins TRBV7-9 and TRBJ2-7; D remains ambiguous. From germline, CDR1 is SEHNR and CDR2 FQNEAQ (reference sequence). Trimming took off 4 bases at V and 0 bases at J, with 10 bases between the two ends. The CDR3 sequence is 14 residues long. CDR3 amino acids: CASSYEELSYEQYF. CDR3 sequence (DNA): TGTGCCAGCAGCTATGAGGAACTCTCCTACGAGCAGTACTTC. The full variable domain, in which reference TRBV7-9 and TRBJ2-7 provide the parts outside the CDR3, is DTGVSQNPRHKITKRGQNVTFRCDPISEHNRLYWYRQTLGQGPEFLTYFQNEAQLEKSRLLSDRFSAERPKGSFSTLEIQRTEQGDSAMYLCASSYEELSYEQYFGPGTRLTVT.

This clonotype was counted ten times or more. The rearrangement uses TRBV3-1 and TRBJ2-2, with D tentatively TRBD2 (5 bases). Looked up from germline, CDR1 is LGHDT and CDR2 is YNNKEL (reference sequence). CDR3 size: 17 residues. V was cut by 1 base and J by 1 base, with 13 bases left in between. CDR3 residues: CASSQVPGTLNTGELFF. The CDR3 DNA follows: TGTGCCAGCAGCCAAGTACCGGGAACCCTGAACACCGGGGAGCTGTTTTTT.

There are many counts of this clonotype. This sequence joins TRBV6-5 and TRBJ2-7, with 8 bases that match TRBD2. Germline V gives CDR1 MNHEY, CDR2 SVGAGI. The CDR3 consists of 13 residues. Trimming at V came to 6 bases and at J to 5 bases, leaving 6 bases not matched to a gene. The CDR3 is CASRPTSEHEQYF. Here the CDR3 DNA reads TGTGCCAGCAGGCCGACTAGCGAGCACGAGCAGTACTTC.

This clonotype occurred many times. This chain joins TRBV11-2 and TRBJ2-5, with D unclear. The CDR3 is 12 residues long. CDR1 is SGHAT, CDR2 FQNNGV, per germline. Trimming cost V 1 base and J 11 bases, with 11 bases left between them. The CDR3 DNA follows: TGTGCCAGCAGCTTAGTCGAAACAGAGCAGTACTTC. As protein: CASSLVETEQYF.

This clonotype was picked up many times. Here the CDR3 DNA reads TGTGCCAGCAGCTCGGACAGGGAACGTGAAAAACTGTTTTTT. This gives the protein CASSSDREREKLFF. The chain employs TRBV7-9 and TRBJ1-4; 8 bases are a match to TRBD1. This CDR3 spans 14 amino acids. The trim removed 4 bases at V and 7 bases at J, leaving 5 bases unmatched. Germline V gene sequence: CDR1 SEHNR, CDR2 FQNEAQ (reference sequence).

This clonotype was found many times. The gene calls are TRBV7-2 and TRBJ2-7, with D unclear. Trimming took off 5 bases at V and 7 bases at J, with 12 bases between the two ends. This CDR3 region has 12 residues. Germline assignment: CDR1 SGHTA and CDR2 FQGNSA. The CDR3 DNA sequence: TGTGCCAGCAGCCCCGCCCGTAGAGAGCAGTACTTC. Encoded protein: CASSPARREQYF. Together with reference TRBV7-2 and TRBJ2-7, the CDR3 gives the full variable domain: GAGVSQSPSNKVTEKGKDVELRCDPISGHTALYWYRQSLGQGLEFLIYFQGNSAPDKSGLPSDRFSAERTGGSVSTLTIQRTQQEDSAVYLCASSPARREQYFGPGTRLTVT.

This clonotype showed up many times. V is TRBV5-6 and J is TRBJ2-7; no clear D gene. Germline loops: CDR1 SGHDT, CDR2 YYEEEE. The CDR3 is made up of 14 amino acids. Trimming took off 0 bases at V and 3 bases at J, with 10 bases between the two ends. CDR3 sequence reads: CASSLGRSNYEQYF. The DNA of the CDR3 is TGTGCCAGCAGCTTGGGACGATCTAACTACGAGCAGTACTTC.

In its sample, this clonotype is medium-sized. The chain combines TRBV20-1 with TRBJ2-1; the match to TRBD2 covers 10 bases. The germline V gene has CDR1 DFQATT and CDR2 SNEGSKA (reference sequence). The CDR3 contains 16 residues. V lost 4 bases and J lost 9; bases outside the gene matches: 15. The CDR3 loop is CSATPGLAGDHGEQFF. The CDR3 DNA sequence: TGCAGTGCTACCCCCGGGCTAGCGGGAGATCACGGTGAGCAGTTCTTC.

This clonotype has at least ten counts. J is TRBJ2-1 and V is TRBV20-1, with 14 bases aligning to TRBD2. The germline gives CDR1 DFQATT, CDR2 SNEGSKA (reference sequence). The CDR3 consists of 15 residues. The V segment lost 0 bases and the J segment 12 bases; nucleotides outside the gene matches: 7. The CDR3 sequence is CSAREGTSGSIGQFF. CDR3 bases: TGCAGTGCTAGAGAGGGGACTAGCGGGAGTATCGGGCAGTTCTTC.

V usage is TRBV12-3 or TRBV12-4 and J usage is TRBJ2-3; 14 bases agree with TRBD2. CDR3 size: 18 residues. J lost 0 bases, V lost 10 bases, and 12 bases had no gene match. For the CDR3, the DNA is TGTGCCATCTGTTTAGGACTAGCGGGGGGCATAAGCACAGATACGCAGTATTTT. Translating it yields CAICLGLAGGISTDTQYF.

By sample fraction, this clonotype is medium-sized. V usage is TRBV5-1 and J usage is TRBJ2-2; D not certain. Germline values: CDR1 SGHRS, CDR2 YFSETQ. The V and J ends lost 4 bases and 1 base respectively, with 11 bases between them. There are 15 residues in the CDR3. DNA of the CDR3: TGCGCCAGCAGCCCCATGGAGAAGAACACCGGGGAGCTGTTTTTT. Translated: CASSPMEKNTGELFF.

This clonotype came up many times. The CDR3 reads CASRKRQQGLKPQHF. The DNA of the CDR3 is TGTGCCAGCAGGAAGCGGCAACAAGGCTTAAAGCCCCAGCATTTT. V usage is TRBV5-6 and J usage is TRBJ1-5; D unresolved. Germline loops: CDR1 SGHDT, CDR2 YYEEEE. The V gene lost 5 bases and the J gene lost 8 bases, with 20 bases spanning the gap. The CDR3 has 15 residues.

The sample holds one count of this clonotype. The chain carries TRBV7-6 and TRBJ2-3; D unresolved. From germline, CDR1 is SGHVS and CDR2 FNYEAQ. The CDR3 runs to 12 residues. Trimming removed 2 bases at V and 5 bases at J, with 5 bases between. This chain's CDR3 is CASSLQGDTQYF. The CDR3 DNA reads TGTGCCAGCAGCTTACAAGGAGATACGCAGTATTTT. Based on the CDR3 plus reference TRBV7-6 and TRBJ2-3, the full variable domain is GAGVSQSPRYKVTKRGQDVALRCDPISGHVSLYWYRQALGQGPEFLTYFNYEAQQDKSGLPNDRFSAERPEGSISTLTIQRTEQRDSAMYRCASSLQGDTQYFGPGTRLTVL.

This clonotype was seen repeatedly, ten times or more. The CDR3 DNA sequence: TGTGCCAGCAAAGGGAGTGGCTCCTACAATGAGCAGTTCTTC. It is translated as CASKGSGSYNEQFF. This chain links TRBV7-6 with TRBJ2-1, with D possibly being TRBD2 (5 bases). V dropped 7 bases and J dropped 0 bases, with 10 bases sitting between them. CDR3 size: 14 residues. Germline assignment: CDR1 SGHVS and CDR2 FNYEAQ. The full variable domain, with the rest looked up from reference TRBV7-6 and TRBJ2-1, is GAGVSQSPRYKVTKRGQDVALRCDPISGHVSLYWYRQALGQGPEFLTYFNYEAQQDKSGLPNDRFSAERPEGSISTLTIQRTEQRDSAMYRCASKGSGSYNEQFFGPGTRLTVL.

The table lists this clonotype with many counts. This rearrangement joins TRBV20-1 to TRBJ2-7; 15 bases align to TRBD2. Germline V lookup: CDR1 DFQATT, CDR2 SNEGSKA (reference sequence). CDR3 length: 16 residues. Germline trimming cut 6 bases from V and 0 bases from J; bases unmatched to any gene: 6. In DNA, the CDR3 is TGCAGTGCAAACGGACTAGCGGGGGGGCACTCCTACGAGCAGTACTTC. Its protein is CSANGLAGGHSYEQYF.

This clonotype came up many times. CDR3 DNA sequence: TGTGCCAGCAGCCTCTTCTCCTACGAGCAGTACTTC. Its protein is CASSLFSYEQYF. The V call is TRBV9, the J call TRBJ2-7; D is uncertain. The CDR3 totals 12 residues. Trimming cost V 4 bases and J 0 bases, with 5 bases left between them. CDR1 is SGDLS and CDR2 is YYNGEE in the germline V gene.

This clonotype was seen many times. The rearrangement uses TRBV9 and TRBJ2-1; 8 bases map to TRBD2. CDR1 and CDR2 from the germline V gene are SGDLS and YYNGEE. The CDR3 consists of 15 residues. V dropped 4 bases and J dropped 2; count of bases not matched to a gene: 5. The CDR3 nucleotides read TGTGCCAGCAGCCCAAGCGGGGGCACCTACAATGAGCAGTTCTTC. Its translation: CASSPSGGTYNEQFF.

This clonotype has just one count. The chain couples TRBV3-1 to TRBJ2-2, with D tentatively TRBD1 or TRBD2 (6 bases each). The CDR3 spans 15 residues. Trimming took off 1 base at V and 4 bases at J, with 10 bases between the two ends. Germline V gives CDR1 LGHDT, CDR2 YNNKEL (reference sequence). CDR3 sequence (DNA): TGTGCCAGCAGCCAAGCAGGGGAGGTCACCGGGGAGCTGTTTTTT. This sequence encodes CASSQAGEVTGELFF. Full variable domain (remainder filled in from reference TRBV3-1 and TRBJ2-2): DTAVSQTPKYLVTQMGNDKSIKCEQNLGHDTMYWYKQDSKKFLKIMFSYNNKELIINETVPNRFSPKSPDKAHLNLHINSLELGDSAVYFCASSQAGEVTGELFFGEGSRLTVL.

This clonotype was recorded at least ten times. CDR3 loop: CASSPGLGNEQFF. CDR3 in DNA: TGTGCCAGCAGCCCGGGCCTTGGGAATGAGCAGTTCTTC. The genes are TRBV9 and TRBJ2-1; no clear D. V was shortened by 4 bases and J by 7 bases, with 12 bases between the two germline ends. The CDR3 loop spans 13 amino acids. Per germline, CDR1 SGDLS and CDR2 YYNGEE.

The CDR3 protein is CASSHRSGQTTDTQYF. CDR3 coding DNA: TGCGCCAGCAGTCACCGCAGCGGGCAAACAACAGATACGCAGTATTTT. The rearrangement joins TRBV23-1 to TRBJ2-3; perhaps TRBD2 as D (6 bases). TRBV23-1 is an ORF; its function is uncertain. The V end was cut by 3 bases, the J end by 3 bases, with 16 bases between. The CDR3 spans 16 residues.

This clonotype was seen at least ten times. V gene TRBV27 combines with J gene TRBJ2-7; 7 nucleotides match TRBD1. Germline trimming cut 5 bases from V and 5 bases from J; bases unmatched to any gene: 9. The germline V gene encodes CDR1 MNHEY and CDR2 SMNVEV (reference sequence). This CDR3 comprises 14 residues. CDR3: CASSHSTGYHEQYF. CDR3 DNA: TGTGCCAGCAGTCATTCGACAGGGTACCACGAGCAGTACTTC.

This clonotype is deemed medium-sized. The chain couples TRBV7-2 to TRBJ2-7; 7 bases align to TRBD1. J was trimmed by 6 bases and V by 5 bases; bases with no gene match: 4. This CDR3 has 12 residues. Germline V gene sequence: CDR1 SGHTA, CDR2 FQGNSA. CDR3: CASSLTGIEQYF. CDR3 in DNA: TGTGCCAGCAGCCTGACAGGGATCGAGCAGTACTTC. Full variable domain (remainder filled in from reference TRBV7-2 and TRBJ2-7): GAGVSQSPSNKVTEKGKDVELRCDPISGHTALYWYRQSLGQGLEFLIYFQGNSAPDKSGLPSDRFSAERTGGSVSTLTIQRTQQEDSAVYLCASSLTGIEQYFGPGTRLTVT.

This clonotype was picked up many times. The chain links TRBV27 to TRBJ2-1, with D possibly being TRBD1 (6 bases). This CDR3 has 13 amino acids. Germline V gene data show CDR1 as MNHEY and CDR2 as SMNVEV (reference sequence). Trimming left V 3 bases short and J 7 bases short, with 10 bases between. The CDR3 is CASSFLGANEQFF. The CDR3, as DNA: TGTGCCAGCAGTTTTTTGGGGGCGAATGAGCAGTTCTTC.

This chain connects TRBV6-4 to TRBJ2-3; unclear D gene. V was shortened by 0 bases and J by 2 bases, with 6 bases between the two germline ends. The CDR3 is 14 residues long. The germline CDR1 and CDR2 sequences are MRHNA and SNTAGT. The DNA of the CDR3 is TGTGCCAGCAGTGACTCCCCAGACACAGATACGCAGTATTTT. It specifies CASSDSPDTDTQYF.

This clonotype was found a few times. For the CDR3, the DNA is TGTGCCAGCAGCTCCTCTACGAATGAGCAGTTCTTC. Residues: CASSSSTNEQFF. The rearrangement joins TRBV7-9 to TRBJ2-1; no definite D call. The CDR3 runs 12 residues. The germline gives CDR1 SEHNR, CDR2 FQNEAQ (reference sequence). Trimming pared 4 bases from V and 7 bases from J, leaving 8 bases between. Using reference TRBV7-9 and TRBJ2-1 for the parts outside the CDR3, the full variable domain is DTGVSQNPRHKITKRGQNVTFRCDPISEHNRLYWYRQTLGQGPEFLTYFQNEAQLEKSRLLSDRFSAERPKGSFSTLEIQRTEQGDSAMYLCASSSSTNEQFFGPGTRLTVL.

In this sample, this clonotype turned up many times. V and J are TRBV12-3 or TRBV12-4 and TRBJ1-1, with D unresolved. The CDR3 contains 17 residues. V lost 2 bases, J lost 1 base, and 17 bases lay in between. In DNA form, the CDR3 reads TGTGCCAGCAGTTTATGGGAGGCGAAACCCCCGAACACTGAAGCTTTCTTT. Amino acids: CASSLWEAKPPNTEAFF.